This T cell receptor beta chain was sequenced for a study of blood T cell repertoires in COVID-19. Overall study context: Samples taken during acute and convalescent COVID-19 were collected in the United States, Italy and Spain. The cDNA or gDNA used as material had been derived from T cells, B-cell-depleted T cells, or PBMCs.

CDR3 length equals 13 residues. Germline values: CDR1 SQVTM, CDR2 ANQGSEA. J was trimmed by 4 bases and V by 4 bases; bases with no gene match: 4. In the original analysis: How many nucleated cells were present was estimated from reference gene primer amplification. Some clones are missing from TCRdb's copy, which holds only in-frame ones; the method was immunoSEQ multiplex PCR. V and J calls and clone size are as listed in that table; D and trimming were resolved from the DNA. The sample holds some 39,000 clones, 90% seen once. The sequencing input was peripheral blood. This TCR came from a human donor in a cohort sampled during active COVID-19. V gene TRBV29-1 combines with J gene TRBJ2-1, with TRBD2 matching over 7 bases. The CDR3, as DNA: TGCAGCGTTGGTCTAGCGGTATACAATGAGCAGTTCTTC. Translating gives CSVGLAVYNEQFF.